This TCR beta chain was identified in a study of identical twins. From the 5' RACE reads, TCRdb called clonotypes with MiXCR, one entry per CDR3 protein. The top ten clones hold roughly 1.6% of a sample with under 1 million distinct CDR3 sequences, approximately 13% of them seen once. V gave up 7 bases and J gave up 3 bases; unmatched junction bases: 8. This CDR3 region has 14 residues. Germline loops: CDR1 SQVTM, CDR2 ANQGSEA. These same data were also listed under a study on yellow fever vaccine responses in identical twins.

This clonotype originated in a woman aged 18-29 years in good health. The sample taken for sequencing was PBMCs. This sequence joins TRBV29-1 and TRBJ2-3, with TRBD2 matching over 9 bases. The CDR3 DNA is TGCAGCGCGCACTGGAGCGGGGGGACAGATACGCAGTATTTT. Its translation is CSAHWSGGTDTQYF.